This TCR beta chain comes out of a study of T cell changes during pregnancy in multiple sclerosis. TCRdb's copy holds only in-frame clones and misses some; the assay was immunoSEQ multiplex PCR. This sample has approximately 94,000 clones, with about nine tenths found just once. The CDR3 runs 14 residues. After removal of 6 bases from V and 10 bases from J, the junction contained 7 bases not matched to a gene. CDR1 MNHEY and CDR2 SMNVEV come from the germline V gene (reference sequence). The chain combines TRBV27 with TRBJ1-6; 9 bases align to TRBD1. This clonotype was obtained from a female donor with multiple sclerosis, enrolled in a pregnancy study. The source was peripheral blood, collected after pregnancy. The CDR3 nucleotides read TGTGCCAGCAGACAGGGGGCGACTTTATCACCCCTCCACTTT. Its translation is CASRQGATLSPLHF.